Detailed here is one T cell receptor (beta chain). This clone has a handful of counts. Its antigen is currently not known. One base away there is no much larger clone; base qualities are not given. The High Capacity cDNA Reverse Transcription Kit was used to reverse transcribe all of the isolated RNA, meaning that expressed TCRB transcripts were what got sequenced. Deep immunoSEQ sequencing was applied to naive, central memory and regulatory T cell samples, giving an average of approximately 3.8 million total reads per sample. Sorted cells were lysed in RLT buffer, and RNA was extracted using DNase-treated RNeasy Micro or Mini kits according to cell number. To prevent cross-contamination, each cell subset was processed individually, whereas patient and healthy donor samples were processed jointly. Using the immunoSEQ multiplex PCR, TCRB sequences were amplified from cDNA into 87-bp fragments spanning the CDR3 region. Amplicons were sequenced on the Illumina HiSeq platform. The paper's processing steps were these. PCR bias was corrected computationally using synthetic template baselines, and reads within Hamming distance 2 were collapsed, with unmergeable singletons discarded. Reads were aligned against IMGT so that V, D and J genes, CDR3 length and insertions or deletions at six rearrangement sites could be assigned. Within each subset, clonotype counts were normalized to the number of sorted cells before true diversity and Gini coefficients were calculated with the tcR R package. The overlap coefficient, calculated on TCRB nucleotide sequences, was used to measure repertoire sharing. Out-of-frame TCRB sequences from naive cells were analyzed to stand in for the pre-selection repertoire. The source is immuneACCESS, and TCRdb retained only in-frame sequences with V and J called. Part of the clones is not carried over; for the studies checked, unresolved V genes explain less than half of this, and the remainder is unexplained. V and J calls plus clone size are reproduced from that table; the DNA served to infer D and trimming. This sample comprises hundreds of thousands of clones, 10% to 15% of them detected only once. 0.017% of the sample is taken by the ten largest.

This entry belongs to a study of beta chain features in type 1 diabetes (dated by TCRdb to 2017 to 2018). In the study overall: Mean age, gender distribution, total cell number and subset yield were not different between patients and healthy donors. Regulatory and stem cell-like memory subsets were obtained from only 8 patients and roughly 8 healthy donors, while naive and central memory subsets were obtained from all 30 or so donors. A total of approximately 110,000,000 sorted cells were examined across all samples, and a strong correlation was observed between cell number per subset and RNA yield. In the study, recently diagnosed type 1 diabetes patients and matched healthy donors were compared on the TCRB repertoires of their sorted circulating CD4+ T cell subsets.

Each donor gave one peripheral blood draw, approximately 0.11 L on average, collected into heparinised tubes. A BD FACSAria II was used to sort naive, central memory, regulatory and stem cell-like memory CD4+ T cells with a panel that included CD45RO, CCR7, CD25, CD127, CD95 and CD27. All sorted populations exceeded 95% purity. Right away, PBMCs were isolated by Lymphoprep density gradient centrifugation and were stained directly, with no culture step. To minimize batch effects, samples were stained and sorted in pairs, one healthy donor with one patient per experiment. The research as a whole found: A moderate but significant shortening of TCRB CDR3 length was observed in type 1 diabetes patients in all four CD4+ subsets. Patients with type 1 diabetes made fewer insertions and deleted more nucleotides at VDJ recombination sites, implying thymic rearrangement abnormalities. Sequencing cDNA rather than genomic DNA could over-represent highly expressing activated cells, although activation and CD3 levels did not differ between groups. HLA sub-analyses involved small numbers of individuals, so any influence of HLA type on TCRB rearrangement remained unresolved. Naive, central memory and regulatory TCRB repertoires appeared more similar among patients than among healthy donors. PCR might favor shorter templates, but patient and control samples were amplified and corrected together, so any skew would affect both groups equally.

From V the trimming removes 6 bases and from J it removes 7 bases, while the gene matches leave 12 bases of the junction unaccounted for. CDR1 and CDR2 are drawn from the germline V gene: SGHTA, FQGNSA. Inclusive of the bounding cysteine and phenylalanine, the CDR3 is 15 residues long. Only the CDR3 DNA stays, 45 bases, in frame from base 1. The sequencing sample was made of naive CD4+ T cells from blood. Taken with the paper, the label for cell subset or site translates to: true naive CD4+ T cells. The V gene is TRBV7-2 and the J gene is TRBJ2-5, and 9 junction bases match TRBD2. The sequence was collected from a man in his late teens or twenties in good health. The CDR3 here reads CASSFSGSNFVTQYF. Here is the DNA: TGTGCCAGCAGTTTTAGCGGGAGTAACTTTGTGACCCAGTACTTC.